The source of this TCR beta chain is a study of cytomegalovirus exposure and HLA in healthy donors. To note about this clone: The antigen is undetermined.

Broader study findings: Analyzed later, most CMV-associated TCR beta chains appeared HLA-restricted.

CDR1 and CDR2 from the germline V gene are LNHDA and SQIVND (reference sequence). V was pared by 5 bases and J by 1 base, with 17 bases between. The CDR3 contains 16 residues. This PCR relied on a set of 60 Vbeta primers and 13 Jbeta primers. Assay: immunoSEQ multiplex PCR; the TCRdb copy retains only in-frame clones and omits some. The sample yields about 73,000 clones, roughly 70% seen once. J is TRBJ1-1 and V is TRBV19; possibly TRBD1 for D (5 bases). Sequencing used PBMCs. The receptor was derived from a man between 65 and 85 years old in good health and CMV-seronegative. The DNA of the CDR3 is TGTGCCAGTAGTCCCAGACGGTTCAGGGAGAACACTGAAGCTTTCTTT. Translated: CASSPRRFRENTEAFF. Together with reference TRBV19 and TRBJ1-1, the CDR3 gives the full variable domain: DGGITQSPKYLFRKEGQNVTLSCEQNLNHDAMYWYRQDPGQGLRLIYYSQIVNDFQKGDIAEGYSVSREKKESFPLTVTSAQKNPTAFYLCASSPRRFRENTEAFFGQGTRLTVV.